Described below is a single TCR beta chain sequence and its context. The antigen is not known. This sample's RNA came from whole unsorted tissue. Chemotherapy-naive patients with new lung cancer underwent thoracic surgery in China, August–late 2014. This sample was included in a study of tumor and adjacent non-tumor tissue in lung cancer. Whole-study results and caveats: Compared with tumor, normal lung showed significantly lower TCR diversity.

This CDR3 is 13 amino acids long. V lost 2 bases to trimming and J lost 7 bases; unmatched junction nucleotides: 4. Three rounds of nested PCR, following a modified ARM-PCR protocol, produced the TCRbeta library. Each CDR3 protein is one row after TCRdb ran MiXCR on the multiplex PCR reads. The sample lists fewer than 120,000 distinct CDR3 sequences, approximately 87% occurring once. The chain couples TRBV12-3 or TRBV12-4 to TRBJ1-2; 7 bases match TRBD1. Sequencing was done on a sample of lung tumor tissue. The source is a man aged 65-85 years with non-small cell lung cancer. The CDR3 DNA follows: TGTGCCAGCAGTTTATTGACAGGGTTTGGCTACACCTTC. Translation gives CASSLLTGFGYTF.